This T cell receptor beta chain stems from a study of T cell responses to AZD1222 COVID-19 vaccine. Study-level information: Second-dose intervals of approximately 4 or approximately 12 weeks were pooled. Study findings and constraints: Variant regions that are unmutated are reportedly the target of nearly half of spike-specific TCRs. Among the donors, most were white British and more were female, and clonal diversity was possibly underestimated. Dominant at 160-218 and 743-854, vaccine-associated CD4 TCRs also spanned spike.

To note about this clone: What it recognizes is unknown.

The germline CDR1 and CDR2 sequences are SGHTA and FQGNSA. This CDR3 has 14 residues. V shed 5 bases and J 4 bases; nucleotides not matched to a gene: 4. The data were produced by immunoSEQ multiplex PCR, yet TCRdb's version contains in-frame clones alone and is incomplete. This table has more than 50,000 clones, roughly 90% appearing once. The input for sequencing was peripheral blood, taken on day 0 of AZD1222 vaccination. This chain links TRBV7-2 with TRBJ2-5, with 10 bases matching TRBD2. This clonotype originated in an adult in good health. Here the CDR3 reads CASSPGLAAETQYF. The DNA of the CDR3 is TGTGCCAGCAGCCCAGGACTAGCGGCAGAGACCCAGTACTTC.